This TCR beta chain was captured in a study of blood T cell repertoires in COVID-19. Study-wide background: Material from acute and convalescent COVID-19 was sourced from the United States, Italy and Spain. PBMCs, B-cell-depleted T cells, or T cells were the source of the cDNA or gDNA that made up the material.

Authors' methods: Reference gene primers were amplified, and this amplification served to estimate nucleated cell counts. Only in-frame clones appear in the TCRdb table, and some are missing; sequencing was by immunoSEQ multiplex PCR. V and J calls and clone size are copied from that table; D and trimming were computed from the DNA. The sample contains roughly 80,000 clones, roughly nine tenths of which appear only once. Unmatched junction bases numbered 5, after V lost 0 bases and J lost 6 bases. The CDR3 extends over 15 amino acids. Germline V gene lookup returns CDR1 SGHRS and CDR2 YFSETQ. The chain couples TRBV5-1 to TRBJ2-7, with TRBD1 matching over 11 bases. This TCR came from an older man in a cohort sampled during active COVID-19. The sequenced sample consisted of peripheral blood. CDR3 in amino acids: CASSLDGQGASEQYF. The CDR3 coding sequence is TGCGCCAGCAGCTTGGACGGACAGGGGGCCTCCGAGCAGTACTTC. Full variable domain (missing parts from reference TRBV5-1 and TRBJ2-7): KAGVTQTPRYLIKTRGQQVTLSCSPISGHRSVSWYQQTPGQGLQFLFEYFSETQRNKGNFPGRFSGRQFSNSRSEMNVSTLELGDSALYLCASSLDGQGASEQYFGPGTRLTVT.